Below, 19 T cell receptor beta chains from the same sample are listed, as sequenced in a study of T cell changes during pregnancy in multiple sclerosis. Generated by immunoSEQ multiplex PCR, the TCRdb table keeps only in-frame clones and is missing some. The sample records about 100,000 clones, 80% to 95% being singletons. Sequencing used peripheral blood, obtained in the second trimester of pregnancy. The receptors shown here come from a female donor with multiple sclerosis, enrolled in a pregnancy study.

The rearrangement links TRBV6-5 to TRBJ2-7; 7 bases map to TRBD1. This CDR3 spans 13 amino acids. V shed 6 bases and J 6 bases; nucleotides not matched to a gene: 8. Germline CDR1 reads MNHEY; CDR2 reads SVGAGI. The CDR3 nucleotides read TGTGCCAGCAGCAGAACAGGGGAAGGCGAGCAGTACTTC. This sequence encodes CASSRTGEGEQYF.

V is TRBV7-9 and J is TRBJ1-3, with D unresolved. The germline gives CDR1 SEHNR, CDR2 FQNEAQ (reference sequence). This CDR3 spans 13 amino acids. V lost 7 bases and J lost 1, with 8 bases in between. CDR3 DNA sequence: TGTGCCAGCACCCCTAAATCTGGAAACACCATATATTTT. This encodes CASTPKSGNTIYF.

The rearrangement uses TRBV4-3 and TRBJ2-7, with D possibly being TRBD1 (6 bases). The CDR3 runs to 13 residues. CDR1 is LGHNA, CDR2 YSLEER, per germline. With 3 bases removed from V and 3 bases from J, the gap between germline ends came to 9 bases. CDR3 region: CASSHSTGYEQYF. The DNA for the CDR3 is TGCGCCAGCAGCCACTCGACAGGCTACGAGCAGTACTTC.

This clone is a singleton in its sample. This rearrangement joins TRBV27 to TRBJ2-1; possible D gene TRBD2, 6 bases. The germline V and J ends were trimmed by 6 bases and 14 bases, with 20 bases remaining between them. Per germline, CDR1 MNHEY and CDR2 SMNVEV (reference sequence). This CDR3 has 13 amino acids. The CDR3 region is CASRPLGGRREFF. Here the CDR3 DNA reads TGTGCCAGCAGGCCACTAGGAGGGCGTCGGGAGTTCTTC.

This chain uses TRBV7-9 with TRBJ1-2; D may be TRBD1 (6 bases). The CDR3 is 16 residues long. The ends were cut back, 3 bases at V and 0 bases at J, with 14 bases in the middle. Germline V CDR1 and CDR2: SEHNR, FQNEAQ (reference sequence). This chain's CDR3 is CASSFPGTQANYGYTF. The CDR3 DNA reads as TGTGCCAGCAGCTTTCCCGGGACACAAGCTAACTATGGCTACACCTTC.

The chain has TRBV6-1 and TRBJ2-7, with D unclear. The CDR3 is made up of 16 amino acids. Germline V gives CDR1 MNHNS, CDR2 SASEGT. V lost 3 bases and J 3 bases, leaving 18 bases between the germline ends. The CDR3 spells CASSDPSKAELYEQYF. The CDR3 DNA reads TGTGCCAGCAGTGACCCGTCTAAGGCGGAGCTCTACGAGCAGTACTTC.

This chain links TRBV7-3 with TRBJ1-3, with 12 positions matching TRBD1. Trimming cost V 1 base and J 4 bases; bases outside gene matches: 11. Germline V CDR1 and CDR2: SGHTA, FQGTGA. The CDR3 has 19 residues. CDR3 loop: CASSLKVRGQGAGGNTIYF. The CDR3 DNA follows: TGTGCCAGCAGCTTAAAAGTACGGGGACAGGGGGCAGGGGGAAACACCATATATTTT.

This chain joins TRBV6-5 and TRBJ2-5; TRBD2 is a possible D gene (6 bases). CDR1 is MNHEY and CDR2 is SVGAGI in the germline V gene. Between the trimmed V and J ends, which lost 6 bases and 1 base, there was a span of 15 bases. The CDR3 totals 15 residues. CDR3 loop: CASSSSLAAQETQYF. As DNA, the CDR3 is TGTGCCAGCAGCTCTAGTTTAGCGGCCCAAGAGACCCAGTACTTC.

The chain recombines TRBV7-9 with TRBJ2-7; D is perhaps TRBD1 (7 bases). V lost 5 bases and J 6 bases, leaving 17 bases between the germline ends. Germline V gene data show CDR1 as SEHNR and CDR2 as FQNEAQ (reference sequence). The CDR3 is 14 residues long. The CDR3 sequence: CASSLRSQGGEQYF. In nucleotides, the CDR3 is TGTGCCAGCAGCCTAAGGTCCCAGGGGGGCGAGCAGTACTTC.

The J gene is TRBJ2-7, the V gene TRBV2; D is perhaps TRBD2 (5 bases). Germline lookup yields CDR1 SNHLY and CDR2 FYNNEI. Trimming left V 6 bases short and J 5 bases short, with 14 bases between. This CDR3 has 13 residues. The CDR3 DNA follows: TGTGCCAGCAGACCGGGAAGGGCGGACGAGCAGTACTTC. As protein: CASRPGRADEQYF.

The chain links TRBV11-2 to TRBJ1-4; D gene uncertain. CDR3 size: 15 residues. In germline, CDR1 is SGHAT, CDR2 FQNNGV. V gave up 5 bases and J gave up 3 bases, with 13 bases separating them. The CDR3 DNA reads TGTGCCAGCAGCAAAAGCCGCGGCCCTAATGAAAAACTGTTTTTT. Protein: CASSKSRGPNEKLFF.

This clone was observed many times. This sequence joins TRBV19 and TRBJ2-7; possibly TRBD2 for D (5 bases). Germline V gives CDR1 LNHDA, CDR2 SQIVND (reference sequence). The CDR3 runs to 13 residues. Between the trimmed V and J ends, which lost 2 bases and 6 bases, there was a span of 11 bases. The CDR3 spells CASSISLAAEQYF. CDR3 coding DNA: TGTGCCAGTAGTATATCGCTAGCAGCCGAGCAGTACTTC. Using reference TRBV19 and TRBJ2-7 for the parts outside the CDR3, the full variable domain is DGGITQSPKYLFRKEGQNVTLSCEQNLNHDAMYWYRQDPGQGLRLIYYSQIVNDFQKGDIAEGYSVSREKKESFPLTVTSAQKNPTAFYLCASSISLAAEQYFGPGTRLTVT.

DNA for the CDR3: TGTGCCAGCAGCTTAGCGCTCATAAGAGCAGAGACCCAGTACTTC. It translates to CASSLALIRAETQYF. This chain uses TRBV7-2 with TRBJ2-5; D call uncertain. CDR1 SGHTA and CDR2 FQGNSA come from the germline V gene. The CDR3 has 15 amino acids. V lost 0 bases to trimming and J lost 4 bases, with 12 bases between them.

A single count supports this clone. The CDR3 DNA is TGTGCCAGCAGTTACCTAGGCAATGAGCAGTTCTTC. Its protein is CASSYLGNEQFF. The rearrangement uses TRBV6-5 and TRBJ2-1, with D unresolved. Deletions cut 2 bases from V and 6 bases from J, with 5 bases between. Germline CDR1 reads MNHEY; CDR2 reads SVGAGI. This CDR3 region has 12 residues.

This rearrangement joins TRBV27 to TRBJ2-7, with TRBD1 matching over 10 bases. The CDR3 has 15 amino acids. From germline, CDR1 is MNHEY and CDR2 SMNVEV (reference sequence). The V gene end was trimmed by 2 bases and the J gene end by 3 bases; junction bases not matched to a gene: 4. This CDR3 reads CASSLRGQGNYEQYF. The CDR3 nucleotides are TGTGCCAGCAGTTTAAGGGGACAGGGGAACTACGAGCAGTACTTC.

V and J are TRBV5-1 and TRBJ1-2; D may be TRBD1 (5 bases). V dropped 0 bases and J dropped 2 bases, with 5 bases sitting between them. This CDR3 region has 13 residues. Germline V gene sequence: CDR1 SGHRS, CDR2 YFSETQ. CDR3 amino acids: CASSLDRNYGYTF. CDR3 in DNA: TGCGCCAGCAGCTTGGACAGGAACTATGGCTACACCTTC.

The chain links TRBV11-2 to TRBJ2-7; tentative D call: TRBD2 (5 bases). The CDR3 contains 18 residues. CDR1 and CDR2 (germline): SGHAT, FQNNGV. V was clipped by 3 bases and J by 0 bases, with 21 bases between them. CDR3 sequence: CASSLVNRRRGSSYEQYF. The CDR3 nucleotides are TGTGCCAGCAGCTTGGTCAACCGTAGACGGGGTAGCTCCTACGAGCAGTACTTC.

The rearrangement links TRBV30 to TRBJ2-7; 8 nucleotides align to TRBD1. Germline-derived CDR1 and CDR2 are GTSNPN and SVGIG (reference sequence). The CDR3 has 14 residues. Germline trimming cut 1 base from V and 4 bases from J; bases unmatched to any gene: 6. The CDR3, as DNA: TGTGCCTGGAGTGCCGGGACAGGAGGTTACGAGCAGTACTTC. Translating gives CAWSAGTGGYEQYF.

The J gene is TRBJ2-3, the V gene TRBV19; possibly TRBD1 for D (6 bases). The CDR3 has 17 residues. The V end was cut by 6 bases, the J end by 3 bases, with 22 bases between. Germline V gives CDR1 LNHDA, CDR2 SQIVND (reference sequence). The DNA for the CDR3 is TGTGCCAGTAGGGTTAGGTTTGGGGGCCTGGGAACAGATACGCAGTATTTT. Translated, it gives CASRVRFGGLGTDTQYF.